The 32 T cell receptor beta chains listed next were all sequenced from one sample in a study of T cell repertoires in cytomegalovirus infection. TCRdb called the reads again in MiXCR, with one record for every CDR3 protein. The sample has a few hundred thousand distinct CDR3 sequences, 20% to 25% seen once. Sample: CD8+ T cells from PBMCs. The receptor set was obtained from a human donor in good health (CMV status not recorded). Some clones in this sample may be carry-over from other donors' samples.

The chain recombines TRBV20-1 with TRBJ1-2; D remains ambiguous. Trimming removed 3 bases at V and 3 bases at J, with 14 bases between. The V gene's germline CDR1 is DFQATT and CDR2 SNEGSKA (reference sequence). The CDR3 has 14 residues. The chain's CDR3 is CSARDWRTDYGYTF. In nucleotides, the CDR3 is TGCAGTGCTAGGGATTGGAGGACGGACTATGGCTACACCTTC.

The chain combines TRBV29-1 with TRBJ2-1, with 8 bases aligning to TRBD1. V lost 5 bases and J lost 9; bases outside the gene matches: 3. Germline values: CDR1 SQVTM, CDR2 ANQGSEA. This CDR3 spans 11 amino acids. Written as DNA, the CDR3 is TGCAGCGTTCCAGGGGGCACTGAGCAGTTCTTC. Amino acid sequence: CSVPGGTEQFF.

This clonotype was observed a handful of times. This chain connects TRBV20-1 to TRBJ1-2; D gene ambiguous. V lost 0 bases and J 8 bases, leaving 13 bases between the germline ends. Germline V gives CDR1 DFQATT, CDR2 SNEGSKA (reference sequence). The CDR3 has 13 residues. Here the CDR3 DNA reads TGCAGTGCTAGAGATTGGCGGGAGTTGGGCTACACCTTC. It translates to CSARDWRELGYTF.

This clonotype appeared a few times. The rearrangement links TRBV19 to TRBJ1-2; a possible D gene is TRBD1 (5 bases). This CDR3 is built from 13 residues. CDR1 LNHDA and CDR2 SQIVND come from the germline V gene (reference sequence). V shed 1 base and J shed 8 bases, with 11 bases lying between them. CDR3 sequence (DNA): TGTGCCAGTAGTATAGGGCAGGGTAGCGGCTACACCTTC. It yields the protein CASSIGQGSGYTF.

The chain uses TRBV6-6 and TRBJ2-7; weak D call: TRBD1 (6 bases). The germline V and J ends were trimmed by 5 bases and 2 bases, with 13 bases remaining between them. Germline CDR1 and CDR2: MNHNY and SVGAGI (reference sequence). This CDR3 has 14 residues. The CDR3 region is CASSLDRVAYEQYF. CDR3 in DNA: TGTGCCAGCAGTCTGGACAGAGTTGCCTACGAGCAGTACTTC.

This clonotype was recorded a few times. The chain joins TRBV28 to TRBJ2-7; 9 bases match TRBD1. The CDR3 is 16 amino acids. V lost 5 bases, J lost 3 bases, and 11 bases stayed unmatched. Germline assignment: CDR1 MDHEN and CDR2 SYDVKM. CDR3 sequence (DNA): TGTGCCAGCAGTGTTGAGGGACAGGGAGGTTTCTACGAGCAGTACTTC. It codes for CASSVEGQGGFYEQYF.

The chain combines TRBV24-1 with TRBJ2-1; D unresolved. V lost 4 bases, J lost 9 bases, and 9 bases lay in between. This CDR3 is 12 amino acids long. From germline, CDR1 is KGHDR and CDR2 SFDVKD. This CDR3 reads CATSESSSEQFF. CDR3 DNA sequence: TGTGCCACCAGTGAGTCGTCCTCTGAGCAGTTCTTC.

This clonotype was picked up a small number of times. The chain links TRBV2 to TRBJ2-7, with TRBD1 matching over 7 bases. CDR3 length: 13 amino acids. The V and J ends lost 7 bases and 2 bases, in that order; junction bases with no gene match: 5. Germline lookup yields CDR1 SNHLY and CDR2 FYNNEI. CDR3 protein: CASNGDRAYEQYF. CDR3 coding DNA: TGTGCCAGCAATGGGGACAGAGCCTACGAGCAGTACTTC.

This rearrangement joins TRBV12-3 or TRBV12-4 to TRBJ1-1, with TRBD1 as a possible D gene (5 bases). The CDR3 consists of 12 residues. The germline V and J ends were trimmed by 2 bases and 6 bases, with 7 bases remaining between them. The CDR3 nucleotides read TGTGCCAGCAGTTTATGGGGGTCTGAAGCTTTCTTT. It specifies CASSLWGSEAFF.

This clonotype was counted only a few times. This chain joins TRBV7-9 and TRBJ2-1, with D possibly called TRBD1 or TRBD2 (6 bases each). The CDR3 totals 15 residues. Germline CDR1 and CDR2: SEHNR and FQNEAQ (reference sequence). Trimming stripped 5 bases from V and 6 bases from J, with 17 bases between. DNA of the CDR3: TGTGCCAGCAGCGGAGGGACACTTTCAGCCAATGAGCAGTTCTTC. Its translation is CASSGGTLSANEQFF.

Ten or more counts support this clonotype. The rearrangement uses TRBV7-2 and TRBJ2-5, with D unclear. V was pared by 4 bases and J by 0 bases, with 12 bases between. Germline CDR1 SGHTA, CDR2 FQGNSA. This CDR3 region has 15 residues. The CDR3 region is CASSSFYSHQETQYF. The CDR3 nucleotides read TGTGCCAGCAGCTCATTCTACAGCCACCAAGAGACCCAGTACTTC.

In its sample, this clonotype was seen a few times. This rearrangement joins TRBV18 to TRBJ2-1; 7 nucleotides agree with TRBD2. The CDR3 is made up of 13 amino acids. Trimming at V came to 3 bases and at J to 8 bases, leaving 4 bases not matched to a gene. CDR1 and CDR2 (germline): KGHSH, LQKENI. The CDR3 reads CASSPRSGDEQFF. In DNA, the CDR3 is TGTGCCAGCTCACCCCGGAGCGGGGATGAGCAGTTCTTC.

This clonotype was observed a handful of times. The J gene is TRBJ2-1, the V gene TRBV19; the match to TRBD2 covers 8 bases. Germline CDR1 LNHDA, CDR2 SQIVND (reference sequence). This CDR3 has 15 amino acids. V lost 2 bases, J lost 5 bases, and 5 bases stayed unmatched. The CDR3 bases are TGTGCCAGTAGTATACTCGGCGGGAGGAACAATGAGCAGTTCTTC. Its translation: CASSILGGRNNEQFF.

This clonotype was detected many times. V gene TRBV5-5 combines with J gene TRBJ2-7; D unclear. The ends were cut back, 4 bases at V and 7 bases at J, with 12 bases in the middle. CDR1 and CDR2 (germline): SGHKS, YYEKEE (reference sequence). CDR3 size: 12 residues. The CDR3 spells CASSPSAMEQYF. The CDR3 DNA reads as TGTGCCAGCAGCCCCTCGGCTATGGAGCAGTACTTC. Full variable domain (remainder filled in from reference TRBV5-5 and TRBJ2-7): DAGVTQSPTHLIKTRGQQVTLRCSPISGHKSVSWYQQVLGQGPQFIFQYYEKEERGRGNFPDRFSARQFPNYSSELNVNALLLGDSALYLCASSPSAMEQYFGPGTRLTVT.

J is TRBJ2-1 and V is TRBV20-1; 8 bases are shared with TRBD2. V lost 0 bases, J lost 1 base, and 5 bases stayed unmatched. CDR3 length: 16 residues. Per germline, CDR1 DFQATT and CDR2 SNEGSKA (reference sequence). The CDR3 protein is CSARDFAGGSYNEQFF. The CDR3 DNA reads TGCAGTGCTAGAGATTTTGCGGGGGGATCCTACAATGAGCAGTTCTTC.

In this sample, this clonotype turned up a few times. The chain uses TRBV5-5 and TRBJ1-2, with 8 nucleotides matching TRBD1. The CDR3 consists of 14 residues. The trim removed 3 bases at V and 4 bases at J, leaving 5 bases unmatched. Germline CDR1 SGHKS, CDR2 YYEKEE (reference sequence). The DNA for the CDR3 is TGTGCCAGCAGCTCGGAGGGGACAGGCTATGGCTACACCTTC. Residues: CASSSEGTGYGYTF.

This clonotype turned up a few times. V usage is TRBV13 and J usage is TRBJ1-1; TRBD1 matches at 8 bases. The CDR3 totals 16 residues. The V segment lost 5 bases and the J segment 3 bases; nucleotides outside the gene matches: 11. CDR1 is PRHDT and CDR2 is FYEKMQ in the germline V gene (reference sequence). CDR3 region: CASSPRQGLGDTEAFF. The CDR3 bases are TGTGCCAGCAGCCCGCGACAGGGGCTGGGGGACACTGAAGCTTTCTTT.

This clonotype occurred many times. V and J are TRBV7-8 and TRBJ2-1; D not certain. The CDR3 is 15 residues long. Germline V gene lookup returns CDR1 SGHVS and CDR2 FQNEAQ. V lost 4 bases and J lost 4, with 14 bases in between. The CDR3 nucleotides are TGTGCCAGCAGCTCGGTGGGTTTTGGTTACAATGAGCAGTTCTTC. Its translation: CASSSVGFGYNEQFF.

This clonotype has ten or more counts. This chain links TRBV7-2 with TRBJ1-1; D unresolved. Trimming shortened V by 5 bases and J by 5 bases, and 6 bases separated the two germline ends. This CDR3 comprises 11 residues. CDR1 is SGHTA and CDR2 is FQGNSA in the germline V gene. The CDR3 loop is CASSKRTEAFF. The DNA of the CDR3 is TGTGCCAGCAGCAAGCGAACTGAAGCTTTCTTT.

Ten or more counts support this clonotype. V is TRBV15 and J is TRBJ1-5; D remains unclear. V was trimmed by 4 bases and J by 0 bases, leaving 10 bases between them. CDR1 and CDR2 (germline): LNHNV, YYDKDF (reference sequence). This CDR3 is built from 15 residues. CDR3 in amino acids: CATSTMGGSNQPQHF. The CDR3 DNA sequence: TGTGCCACCAGCACTATGGGCGGTAGCAATCAGCCCCAGCATTTT.

This clonotype was seen ten or more times. The chain carries TRBV20-1 and TRBJ2-1; D is undetermined. In germline, CDR1 is DFQATT, CDR2 SNEGSKA (reference sequence). Trimming stripped 6 bases from V and 7 bases from J, with 19 bases between. The CDR3 is 14 residues long. For the CDR3, the DNA is TGCAGTGCGATCTCGCTGTCTTCGACAAATGAGCAGTTCTTC. Translated: CSAISLSSTNEQFF.

The gene calls are TRBV2 and TRBJ2-1; tentative D call: TRBD2 (5 bases). The CDR3 consists of 13 residues. Trimming removed 6 bases at V and 5 bases at J, with 11 bases between. Germline assignment: CDR1 SNHLY and CDR2 FYNNEI. CDR3 bases: TGTGCCAGCAGCCCTGGACTGGACAATGAGCAGTTCTTC. Residues: CASSPGLDNEQFF.

This clonotype was detected a few times. The gene calls are TRBV27 and TRBJ1-5; maybe TRBD1 (6 bases). Trimming shortened V by 6 bases and J by 2 bases, and 29 bases separated the two germline ends. Looked up from germline, CDR1 is MNHEY and CDR2 is SMNVEV (reference sequence). This CDR3 is built from 20 residues. The DNA for the CDR3 is TGTGCCAGCAGCCCTAGGACCGAGACAGGAGGTCGATGGGGCAATCAGCCCCAGCATTTT. This encodes CASSPRTETGGRWGNQPQHF.

This clonotype occurred a few times. This chain links TRBV4-1 with TRBJ1-1; the D is unclear. In germline, CDR1 is MGHRA, CDR2 YSYEKL. The CDR3 is made up of 13 amino acids. V was pared by 1 base and J by 8 bases, with 11 bases between. The CDR3 protein is CASSQGLSKEAFF. As DNA, the CDR3 is TGCGCCAGCAGCCAAGGCCTTTCCAAAGAAGCTTTCTTT.

This clonotype was observed at least ten times. This CDR3 is CASSFALVRVSYNEQFF. The CDR3 DNA sequence: TGTGCCAGCAGCTTCGCTTTAGTACGGGTGTCCTACAATGAGCAGTTCTTC. V gene TRBV7-6 combines with J gene TRBJ2-1; D remains ambiguous. The CDR3 runs to 17 residues. Trimming took off 3 bases at V and 1 base at J, with 16 bases between the two ends. Germline V CDR1 and CDR2: SGHVS, FNYEAQ. Combining the CDR3 with reference TRBV7-6 and TRBJ2-1 gives the whole variable domain GAGVSQSPRYKVTKRGQDVALRCDPISGHVSLYWYRQALGQGPEFLTYFNYEAQQDKSGLPNDRFSAERPEGSISTLTIQRTEQRDSAMYRCASSFALVRVSYNEQFFGPGTRLTVL.

This clonotype was seen a few times. The J gene is TRBJ2-1, the V gene TRBV20-1; weak D call: TRBD2 (7 bases). CDR3 length: 14 amino acids. Germline V lookup: CDR1 DFQATT, CDR2 SNEGSKA (reference sequence). V was pared by 6 bases and J by 6 bases, with 18 bases between. The DNA of the CDR3 is TGCAGTGCGTTGGGGGGGGGGGCCTTCAATGAGCAGTTCTTC. The encoded protein is CSALGGGAFNEQFF.

The V and J genes are TRBV12-3 or TRBV12-4 and TRBJ2-4; D perhaps matches TRBD2 (6 bases). The CDR3 totals 14 residues. Trimming took 3 bases from V and 5 from J, leaving 11 bases between them. The CDR3 nucleotides read TGTGCCAGCAGTTTTTGGGGGGAGCAAAACATTCAGTACTTC. The encoded protein is CASSFWGEQNIQYF.

There are a few counts of this clonotype. The chain has TRBV19 and TRBJ2-1, with D hard to call. The V gene's germline CDR1 is LNHDA and CDR2 SQIVND (reference sequence). The CDR3 runs 13 residues. The V gene lost 2 bases and the J gene lost 6 bases, with 8 bases spanning the gap. DNA of the CDR3: TGTGCCAGTAGTATATTAGCCCTCAATGAGCAGTTCTTC. This translates into CASSILALNEQFF.

V gene TRBV2 combines with J gene TRBJ2-3, with 9 bases fitting TRBD2. There are 16 residues in the CDR3. Germline V lookup: CDR1 SNHLY, CDR2 FYNNEI. Trimming at V came to 8 bases and at J to 0 bases, leaving 9 bases not matched to a gene. The DNA for the CDR3 is TGTGCCAGCCCTATCCCAACTAGCGGGAGCACAGATACGCAGTATTTT. Amino acids: CASPIPTSGSTDTQYF.

This clonotype was seen only a few times. The chain uses TRBV19 and TRBJ1-1, with TRBD1 as a possible D gene (5 bases). The CDR3 totals 11 residues. Germline CDR1 reads LNHDA; CDR2 reads SQIVND (reference sequence). V gave up 7 bases and J gave up 7 bases, with 10 bases separating them. In nucleotides, the CDR3 is TGTGCCAGTACGGTGGGGCTTGAAGCTTTCTTT. The encoded protein is CASTVGLEAFF.

V is TRBV28 and J is TRBJ1-2, with 10 bases aligning to TRBD1. This CDR3 is built from 16 residues. V shed 7 bases and J 4 bases; nucleotides not matched to a gene: 12. The V gene's germline CDR1 is MDHEN and CDR2 SYDVKM. This CDR3 is CASMGSDRGQVYGYTF. CDR3 in DNA: TGTGCCAGCATGGGAAGCGACAGGGGGCAAGTCTATGGCTACACCTTC.

The genes are TRBV7-9 and TRBJ2-1, with D perhaps matching TRBD1 (5 bases). The CDR3 spans 13 residues. The V gene's germline CDR1 is SEHNR and CDR2 FQNEAQ (reference sequence). The ends were cut back, 1 base at V and 8 bases at J, with 9 bases in the middle. CDR3 sequence reads: CASSLEDSYEQFF. The CDR3 nucleotides are TGTGCCAGCAGCTTAGAAGACAGCTATGAGCAGTTCTTC.